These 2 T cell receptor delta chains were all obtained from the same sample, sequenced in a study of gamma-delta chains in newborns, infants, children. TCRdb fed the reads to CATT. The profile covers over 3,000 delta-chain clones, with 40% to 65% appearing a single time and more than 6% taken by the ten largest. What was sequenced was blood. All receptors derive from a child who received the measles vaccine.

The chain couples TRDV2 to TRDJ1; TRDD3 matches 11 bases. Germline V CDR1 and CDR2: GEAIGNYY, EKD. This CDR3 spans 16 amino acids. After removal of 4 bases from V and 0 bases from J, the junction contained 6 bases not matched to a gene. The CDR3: CACEPLGDIYTDKLIF. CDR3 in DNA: TGTGCCTGTGAGCCACTGGGGGATATTTACACCGATAAACTCATCTTT.

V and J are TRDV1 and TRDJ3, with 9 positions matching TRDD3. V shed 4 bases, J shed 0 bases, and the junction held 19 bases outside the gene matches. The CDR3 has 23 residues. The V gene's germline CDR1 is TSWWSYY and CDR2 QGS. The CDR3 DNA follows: TGTGCTCTTGGGGGGGTGGAGCCTAGTCGGGGGATACATCACTCCTGGGACACCCGACAGATGTTTTTC. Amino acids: CALGGVEPSRGIHHSWDTRQMFF.